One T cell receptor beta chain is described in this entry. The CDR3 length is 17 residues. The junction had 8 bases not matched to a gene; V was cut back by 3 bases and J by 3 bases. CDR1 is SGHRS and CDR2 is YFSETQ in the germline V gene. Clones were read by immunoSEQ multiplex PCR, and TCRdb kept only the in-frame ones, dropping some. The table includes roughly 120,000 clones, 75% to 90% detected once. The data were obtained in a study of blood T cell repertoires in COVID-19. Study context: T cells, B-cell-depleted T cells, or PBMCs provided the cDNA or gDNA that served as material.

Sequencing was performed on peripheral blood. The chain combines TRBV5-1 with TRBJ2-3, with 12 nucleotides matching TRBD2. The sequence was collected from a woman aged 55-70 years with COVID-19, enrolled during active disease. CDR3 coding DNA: TGCGCCAGCAGCTCCCGACTACTAGCGGGGGGAACAGATACGCAGTATTTT. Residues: CASSSRLLAGGTDTQYF.